What follows are 10 T cell receptor beta chains derived from one specimen sequenced in a study of blood T cell repertoires in COVID-19. The protocol was immunoSEQ multiplex PCR, while the TCRdb copy is restricted to in-frame clones and leaves out a portion. This sample has 250,000 to 300,000 clones, with over 70% found just once. The sample taken for sequencing was peripheral blood. The receptor set was obtained from a woman in her 70s with COVID-19, enrolled during active disease.

The CDR3: CASSLRYPGQGYEQYF. The DNA of the CDR3 is TGTGCCAGCAGCCTACGATATCCGGGACAGGGGTACGAGCAGTACTTC. V gene TRBV14 combines with J gene TRBJ2-7; 10 bases agree with TRBD1. Germline V CDR1 and CDR2: SGHDN, FVKESK. The CDR3 loop spans 16 amino acids. After removal of 4 bases from V and 4 bases from J, the junction contained 10 bases not matched to a gene.

The chain links TRBV19 to TRBJ2-7; D perhaps matches TRBD2 (6 bases). Germline V gives CDR1 LNHDA, CDR2 SQIVND (reference sequence). The CDR3 contains 14 residues. Trimming pared 5 bases from V and 5 bases from J, leaving 16 bases between. The CDR3 loop reads CASSHTQGGDEQYF. The CDR3 bases are TGTGCCAGTAGTCATACGCAGGGCGGGGACGAGCAGTACTTC.

Only one count was recorded for this clone. The chain uses TRBV29-1 and TRBJ1-5; 8 bases fit TRBD1. J gave up 2 bases and V 6 bases, and 6 bases lay outside the gene matches. The CDR3 length is 14 residues. CDR1 and CDR2 (germline): SQVTM, ANQGSEA. DNA for the CDR3: TGCAGCGTCGGGACAGGAATTGGCAATCAGCCCCAGCATTTT. Its translation is CSVGTGIGNQPQHF.

The chain combines TRBV2 with TRBJ1-1, with 7 bases that match TRBD1. Per the germline V gene, CDR1 is SNHLY and CDR2 is FYNNEI. The CDR3 is 14 residues long. The V and J ends lost 5 bases and 7 bases, in that order; junction bases with no gene match: 10. The CDR3 DNA sequence: TGTGCCAGCAGTAGAAATCGGGACAGCTTTGAAGCTTTCTTT. It encodes CASSRNRDSFEAFF.

The V and J genes are TRBV6-5 and TRBJ1-1; no reliable D call. Germline CDR1 is MNHEY and CDR2 is SVGAGI. Trimming removed 6 bases at V and 0 bases at J, with 8 bases between. CDR3 length equals 13 residues. In nucleotides, the CDR3 is TGTGCCAGCAGATCCCCCATGAACACTGAAGCTTTCTTT. It translates to CASRSPMNTEAFF.

This rearrangement joins TRBV21-1 to TRBJ2-2; TRBD2 is the table's D call, not checked against the DNA. TRBV21-1 is listed as a pseudogene. The CDR3 has 19 amino acids. CDR3 sequence: CASSPTSGRALRNTGELFF. The DNA of the CDR3 is TGTGCCAGCAGCCCCACTAGCGGGAGGGCCCTTCGAAACACCGGGGAGCTGTTTTTT.

As concerns this clone: At one end the junction does not follow the germline gene, possibly because of a read error. The genes are TRBV18 and TRBJ2-3; maybe TRBD1 (5 bases). Germline V gives CDR1 KGHSH, CDR2 LQKENI. This CDR3 spans 15 amino acids. The CDR3 protein is CASAPRSGSTDTQYF. The CDR3 DNA is TGTGCCAGCGCACCCCGGTCAGGGAGCACAGATACGCAGTATTTT.

This chain connects TRBV5-4 to TRBJ2-1; D call uncertain. Trimming left V 1 base short and J 10 bases short, with 12 bases between. CDR3 length equals 13 residues. Germline V CDR1 and CDR2: SGHNT, YYREEE (reference sequence). CDR3 nucleotide sequence: TGTGCCAGCAGCTTGCAGGTCAACGCCGAGCAGTTCTTC. Translation gives CASSLQVNAEQFF. The full variable domain, completed using reference TRBV5-4 and TRBJ2-1, is ETGVTQSPTHLIKTRGQQVTLRCSSQSGHNTVSWYQQALGQGPQFIFQYYREEENGRGNFPPRFSGLQFPNYSSELNVNALELDDSALYLCASSLQVNAEQFFGPGTRLTVL.

The V call is TRBV4-1, the J call TRBJ1-2; 11 bases align to TRBD1. Per germline, CDR1 MGHRA and CDR2 YSYEKL. V lost 1 base, J lost 2 bases, and 3 bases stayed unmatched. The CDR3 length is 16 residues. The chain's CDR3 is CASSQGRDRGNYGYTF. In nucleotides, the CDR3 is TGCGCCAGCAGCCAAGGTCGGGACAGGGGGAACTATGGCTACACCTTC.

The V gene is TRBV15, the J gene TRBJ2-7, with 7 bases that match TRBD1. The trim removed 3 bases at V and 3 bases at J, leaving 8 bases unmatched. This CDR3 spans 15 amino acids. CDR1 is LNHNV and CDR2 is YYDKDF in the germline V gene (reference sequence). CDR3 nucleotide sequence: TGTGCCACCAGCAGGGGAACAGGGGCACTCTACGAGCAGTACTTC. Its protein product is CATSRGTGALYEQYF.